These 9 T cell receptor beta chains were sequenced from one sample in a study of blood T cell repertoires in COVID-19. The table came from immunoSEQ multiplex PCR; TCRdb's copy has only in-frame clones and leaves some out. The sample consists of 25,000 to 35,000 clones, nearly 80% of them appearing once. The sample comprised peripheral blood. All receptors come from a woman between 70 and 85 years old with acute or convalescent COVID-19.

The genes are TRBV29-1 and TRBJ2-4; TRBD2 matches 14 bases. The length of the CDR3 is 15 residues. Looked up from germline, CDR1 is SQVTM and CDR2 is ANQGSEA. V shed 8 bases, J shed 6 bases, and the junction held 9 bases outside the gene matches. The CDR3 loop is CSYSGTSGRINIQYF. CDR3 in DNA: TGCAGCTATTCTGGGACTAGCGGGAGAATAAACATTCAGTACTTC.

This sequence joins TRBV14 and TRBJ1-2; the match to TRBD1 covers 9 bases. CDR3 size: 14 residues. V lost 1 base and J lost 8; bases outside the gene matches: 5. Germline loops: CDR1 SGHDN, CDR2 FVKESK. The CDR3 protein is CASSQVRGQGGYTF. The CDR3 coding sequence is TGTGCCAGCAGCCAAGTTCGGGGACAGGGAGGCTACACCTTC.

This chain joins TRBV19 and TRBJ2-5; 8 bases map to TRBD1. Germline CDR1 and CDR2: LNHDA and SQIVND (reference sequence). CDR3 length: 14 amino acids. V lost 7 bases to trimming and J lost 1 base; unmatched junction nucleotides: 5. The CDR3 loop is CASTTGALQETQYF. The DNA of the CDR3 is TGTGCCAGTACGACAGGGGCCCTCCAAGAGACCCAGTACTTC.

The chain has TRBV27 and TRBJ1-1, with 7 nucleotides matching TRBD1. CDR3 length equals 16 residues. Germline assignment: CDR1 MNHEY and CDR2 SMNVEV (reference sequence). V shed 2 bases, J shed 5 bases, and the junction held 11 bases outside the gene matches. As DNA, the CDR3 is TGTGCCAGCAGTTTACCCTCGACAGGGTCGGGTACTGAAGCTTTCTTT. Encoded protein: CASSLPSTGSGTEAFF.

CDR3 DNA: TGTGCCAGCAGCAACACTGTGAGCGGGACAGGGAGGACTGAAGCTTTCTTT. This gives the protein CASSNTVSGTGRTEAFF. The genes are TRBV7-3 and TRBJ1-1, with 9 bases that match TRBD1. Per germline, CDR1 SGHTA and CDR2 FQGTGA. V gave up 5 bases and J gave up 5 bases; unmatched junction bases: 15. The CDR3 loop spans 17 amino acids. The full variable domain, in which reference TRBV7-3 and TRBJ1-1 provide the parts outside the CDR3, is GAGVSQTPSNKVTEKGKYVELRCDPISGHTALYWYRQSLGQGPEFLIYFQGTGAADDSGLPNDRFFAVRPEGSVSTLKIQRTERGDSAVYLCASSNTVSGTGRTEAFFGQGTRLTVV.

J is TRBJ2-7 and V is TRBV28; TRBD2 matches at 8 bases. This CDR3 spans 14 amino acids. Germline assignment: CDR1 MDHEN and CDR2 SYDVKM. Germline trimming cut 3 bases from V and 1 base from J; bases unmatched to any gene: 2. The CDR3 is CASSLTGGSYEQYF. CDR3 DNA: TGTGCCAGCAGTTTGACGGGGGGGTCCTACGAGCAGTACTTC.

J is TRBJ2-2 and V is TRBV6-4; TRBD1 matches at 9 bases. Germline CDR1 reads MRHNA; CDR2 reads SNTAGT. CDR3 length: 19 amino acids. Trimming removed 2 bases from V and 0 bases from J; junction bases left unmatched: 10. The CDR3, as DNA: TGTGCCAGCAGTGACGAGACAGGGGGATGGATCACGAACACCGGGGAGCTGTTTTTT. It is translated as CASSDETGGWITNTGELFF.

The rearrangement links TRBV4-1 to TRBJ2-1; 7 bases map to TRBD2. Per the germline V gene, CDR1 is MGHRA and CDR2 is YSYEKL. This CDR3 is 16 amino acids long. Germline trimming cut 0 bases from V and 5 bases from J; bases unmatched to any gene: 7. The CDR3 loop is CASSQDAASGHNEQFF. The DNA for the CDR3 is TGCGCCAGCAGCCAAGATGCGGCTAGCGGCCACAATGAGCAGTTCTTC.

DNA for the CDR3: TGTGCCAGCAGCCACCTTCAGGGTTACTACGAGCAGTACTTC. Translation gives CASSHLQGYYEQYF. The chain links TRBV14 to TRBJ2-7; a possible D gene is TRBD1 (5 bases). Trimming stripped 3 bases from V and 3 bases from J, with 12 bases between. This CDR3 comprises 14 residues. Germline V gives CDR1 SGHDN, CDR2 FVKESK. Filled out from reference TRBV14 and TRBJ2-7, the complete variable domain reads EAGVTQFPSHSVIEKGQTVTLRCDPISGHDNLYWYRRVMGKEIKFLLHFVKESKQDESGMPNNRFLAERTGGTYSTLKVQPAELEDSGVYFCASSHLQGYYEQYFGPGTRLTVT.